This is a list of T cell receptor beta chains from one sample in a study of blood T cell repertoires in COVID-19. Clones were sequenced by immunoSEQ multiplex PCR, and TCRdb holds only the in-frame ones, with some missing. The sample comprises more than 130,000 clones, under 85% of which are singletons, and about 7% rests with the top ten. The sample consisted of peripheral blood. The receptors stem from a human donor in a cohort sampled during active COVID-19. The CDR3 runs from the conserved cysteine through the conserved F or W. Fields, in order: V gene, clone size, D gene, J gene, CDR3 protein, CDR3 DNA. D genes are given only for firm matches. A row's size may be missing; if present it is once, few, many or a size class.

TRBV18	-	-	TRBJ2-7	CASSPPRGASEQYF	TGTGCCAGCTCACCACCCCGGGGGGCTAGTGAGCAGTACTTC
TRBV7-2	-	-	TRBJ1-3	CASSLGLDRPIYF	TGTGCCAGCAGCTTAGGACTGGACAGACCGATATATTTT
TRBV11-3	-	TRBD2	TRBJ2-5	CASSLAARGGSETQYF	TGTGCCAGCAGCTTAGCGGCGCGGGGGGGCTCCGAGACCCAGTACTTC
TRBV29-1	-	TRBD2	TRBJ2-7	CSVLGLGGLAESYEQYF	TGCAGCGTTCTGGGGCTCGGCGGACTAGCGGAGTCATACGAGCAGTACTTC
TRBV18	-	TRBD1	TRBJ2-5	CASSPPTGEETQYF	TGTGCCAGCTCACCACCGACAGGGGAAGAGACCCAGTACTTC
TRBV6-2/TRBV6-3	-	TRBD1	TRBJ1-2	CASSYVDRRGYTF	TGTGCCAGCAGTTACGTGGACAGGCGGGGCTACACCTTC
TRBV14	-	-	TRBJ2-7	CASSQGTLGYEQYF	TGTGCCAGCAGCCAAGGGACATTAGGTTACGAGCAGTACTTC
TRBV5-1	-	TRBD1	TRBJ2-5	CASSSPPGTGQETQYF	TGCGCCAGCAGCTCTCCGCCCGGGACAGGGCAAGAGACCCAGTACTTC
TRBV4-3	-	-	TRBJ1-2	CASSRSGTNYGYTF	TGCGCCAGCAGCCGATCCGGGACAAACTATGGCTACACCTTC
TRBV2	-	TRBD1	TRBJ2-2	CASSVRDRGFGDTGELFF	TGTGCCAGCAGTGTGAGGGACAGGGGATTTGGTGACACCGGGGAGCTGTTTTTT
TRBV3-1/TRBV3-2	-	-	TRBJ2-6	CASSISSGANVLTF	TGTGCCAGCAGTATTTCCTCTGGGGCCAACGTCCTGACTTTC
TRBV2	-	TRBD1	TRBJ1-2	CASSLYPGGSGYTF	TGTGCCAGCAGTTTATATCCAGGGGGCAGTGGCTACACCTTC
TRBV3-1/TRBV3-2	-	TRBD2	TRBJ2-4	CASSQDTQGLGANLAKNIQYF	TGTGCCAGCAGCCAAGATACCCAAGGACTAGGTGCCAATCTAGCCAAAAACATTCAGTACTTC
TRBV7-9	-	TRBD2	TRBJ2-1	CASSLQRGKGLVTYNEQFF	TGTGCCAGCAGCTTACAGCGGGGGAAGGGGCTGGTTACCTACAATGAGCAGTTCTTC
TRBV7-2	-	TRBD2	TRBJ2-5	CASSLLGTSGGNQETQYF	TGTGCCAGCAGCTTACTAGGGACTAGCGGGGGAAACCAAGAGACCCAGTACTTC
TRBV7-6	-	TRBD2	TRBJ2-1	CASSRQTSGGFNEQFF	TGTGCCAGCAGCCGTCAGACTAGCGGGGGGTTCAATGAGCAGTTCTTC
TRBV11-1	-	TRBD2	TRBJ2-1	CASSIPVAGREQFF	TGTGCCAGCAGCATACCGGTAGCGGGGCGGGAGCAGTTCTTC
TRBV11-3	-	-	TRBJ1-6	CASSSTQGSPLHF	TGTGCCAGCAGCTCGACCCAGGGATCACCCCTCCACTTT
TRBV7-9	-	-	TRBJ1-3	CASSFAGDGNTIYF	TGTGCCAGCAGCTTCGCAGGGGACGGAAACACCATATATTTT
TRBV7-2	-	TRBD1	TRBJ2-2	CASSRDRMNTGELFF	TGTGCCAGCAGCCGGGACAGGATGAACACCGGGGAGCTGTTTTTT
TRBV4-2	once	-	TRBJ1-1	CASSQEQDATEAFF	TGTGCCAGCAGCCAAGAACAGGATGCCACTGAAGCTTTCTTT
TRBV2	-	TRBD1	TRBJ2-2	CASTRQGRTGELFF	TGTGCCAGCACCCGACAGGGGAGAACCGGGGAGCTGTTTTTT
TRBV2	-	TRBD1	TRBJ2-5	CASSPDRGRETQYF	TGTGCCAGCAGTCCAGACAGGGGCAGGGAGACCCAGTACTTC
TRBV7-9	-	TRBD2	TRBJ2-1	CASSFWGGDNEQFF	TGTGCCAGCAGCTTTTGGGGAGGGGACAATGAGCAGTTCTTC
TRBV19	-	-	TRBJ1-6	CASIETTNNSPLHF	TGTGCCAGTATCGAGACAACCAACAATTCACCCCTCCACTTT
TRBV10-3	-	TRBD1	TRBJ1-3	CAISGDSGNTIYF	TGTGCCATCAGTGGGGACAGTGGAAACACCATATATTTT
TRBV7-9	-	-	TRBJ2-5	CASSLTDTEETQYF	TGTGCCAGCAGCTTAACGGACACCGAAGAGACCCAGTACTTC
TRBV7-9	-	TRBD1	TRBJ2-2	CASSFRGSVTGELFF	TGTGCCAGCAGCTTCAGGGGGTCGGTCACCGGGGAGCTGTTTTTT
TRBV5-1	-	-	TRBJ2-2	CASSLAEGDLARNTGELFF	TGCGCCAGCAGCTTGGCCGAGGGGGATTTAGCTAGGAACACCGGGGAGCTGTTTTTT
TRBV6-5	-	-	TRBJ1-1	CASNPPGQNTEAFF	TGTGCCAGCAATCCCCCCGGACAGAACACTGAAGCTTTCTTT
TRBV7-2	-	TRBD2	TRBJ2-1	CASSLELGQRGAGYEQFF	TGTGCCAGCAGCTTAGAGCTGGGGCAGCGGGGGGCCGGGTATGAGCAGTTCTTC
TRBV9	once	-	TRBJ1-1	CASSVSSRNTEAFF	TGTGCCAGCAGCGTATCCTCGCGGAACACTGAAGCTTTCTTT
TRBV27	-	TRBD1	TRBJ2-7	CASSSDRLGEYEQYF	TGTGCCAGCAGTTCGGACAGGTTAGGAGAATACGAGCAGTACTTC
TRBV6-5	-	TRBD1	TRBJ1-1	CASGQGSSFF	TGTGCCAGCGGACAGGGATCGAGTTTCTTT
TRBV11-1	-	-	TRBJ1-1	CASSLRDTGRPEAFF	TGTGCCAGCAGCCTTAGGGACACCGGCCGTCCTGAAGCTTTCTTT
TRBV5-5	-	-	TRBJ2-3	CASSLAGGKSSTDTQYF	TGTGCCAGCAGCTTGGCCGGAGGGAAGAGTAGCACAGATACGCAGTATTTT
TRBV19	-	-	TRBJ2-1	CASSIDLERASYNEQFF	TGTGCCAGTAGTATAGATCTCGAGAGGGCCTCCTACAATGAGCAGTTCTTC
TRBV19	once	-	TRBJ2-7	CATRPGHSLSYEQYF	TGTGCCACCAGACCGGGACACTCCCTTTCCTACGAGCAGTACTTC
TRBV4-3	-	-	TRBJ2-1	CASSQGRGEQFF	TGCGCCAGCAGCCAAGGACGCGGTGAGCAGTTCTTC
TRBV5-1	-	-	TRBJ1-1	CASSLDRAGGEAFF	TGCGCCAGCAGCTTGGACAGGGCGGGAGGTGAAGCTTTCTTT
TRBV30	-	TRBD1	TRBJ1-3	CAWRDRNRSGNTIYF	TGTGCCTGGAGGGACAGGAATCGCTCTGGAAACACCATATATTTT
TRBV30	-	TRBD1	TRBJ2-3	CAWRLQGNADTQYF	TGTGCCTGGAGATTACAGGGGAACGCAGATACGCAGTATTTT
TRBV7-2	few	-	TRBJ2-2	CASSYQEGELFF	TGTGCCAGCAGCTACCAAGAGGGGGAGCTGTTTTTT
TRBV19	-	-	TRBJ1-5	CASSIPHRGNQPQHF	TGTGCCAGTAGTATCCCTCACAGGGGCAATCAGCCCCAGCATTTT